This T cell receptor (beta chain) comes out of a study of blood T cell repertoires in COVID-19. At the level of the study: COVID-19 samples, acute and convalescent, were from the United States, Italy and Spain. Nucleic acid was either cDNA or gDNA, and it came from T cells, B-cell-depleted T cells, or PBMCs.

Per the original methods: Nucleated cell number was recorded as an estimate derived from reference gene primer amplification. Using immunoSEQ multiplex PCR, the repertoire was profiled, and TCRdb retains in-frame clones only, with some absent. The D gene and trimming were derived from the DNA, and the V and J assignments and clone size from that table. The sample has about 170,000 clones; about 89% are singletons. In this sample, this clone turned up once. The V end was cut by 7 bases, the J end by 1 base, with 10 bases between. The CDR3 is 13 residues long. The germline gives CDR1 SNHLY, CDR2 FYNNEI.

Sequencing used peripheral blood. This TCR came from a man between 65 and 79 years old with acute or convalescent COVID-19. The V and J genes are TRBV2 and TRBJ2-5, with D tentatively TRBD2 (6 bases). CDR3 amino acids: CASNLGGQETQYF. DNA of the CDR3: TGTGCCAGCAACTTGGGGGGCCAAGAGACCCAGTACTTC.